These 31 T cell receptor beta chains were all obtained from the same sample, sequenced in a study of T cell responses to AZD1222 COVID-19 vaccine. The repertoire was sequenced with immunoSEQ multiplex PCR; TCRdb's copy has only in-frame clones and lacks some. Of 130,000 or so clones in the sample, over 75% are singletons; the top ten hold 6.9%. The specimen comprised peripheral blood, sampled on day 0 of AZD1222 vaccination. The receptors originated from an adult in good health.

The J gene is TRBJ1-6, the V gene TRBV19; D gene uncertain. Germline CDR1 reads LNHDA; CDR2 reads SQIVND (reference sequence). The CDR3 is made up of 19 amino acids. The V gene lost 0 bases and the J gene lost 3 bases, with 18 bases spanning the gap. CDR3 coding DNA: TGTGCCAGTAGTATAGATCATGGCTTCTCGGACTTCTATAATTCACCCCTCCACTTT. Translated, it gives CASSIDHGFSDFYNSPLHF.

The rearrangement uses TRBV4-1 and TRBJ2-7, with D perhaps being TRBD1 or TRBD2 (5 bases each). Trimming took off 1 base at V and 7 bases at J, with 17 bases between the two ends. Per germline, CDR1 MGHRA and CDR2 YSYEKL. The CDR3 is 15 residues long. CDR3 DNA sequence: TGCGCCAGCAGCCAAGGGACAATGATCGAGGGGGAGCAGTACTTC. Amino acid sequence: CASSQGTMIEGEQYF.

The V gene is TRBV19, the J gene TRBJ2-3; TRBD2 matches 8 bases. Germline assignment: CDR1 LNHDA and CDR2 SQIVND (reference sequence). This CDR3 is 13 amino acids long. The J segment lost 6 bases and the V segment lost 10 bases, leaving 9 bases of the junction unmatched. CDR3 loop: CATEAGGTDTQYF. The DNA for the CDR3 is TGTGCCACCGAGGCGGGGGGTACGGATACGCAGTATTTT.

The gene calls are TRBV15 and TRBJ1-5; a possible D gene is TRBD1 (5 bases). CDR3 length: 15 amino acids. V was clipped by 0 bases and J by 5 bases, with 11 bases between them. The germline V gene encodes CDR1 LNHNV and CDR2 YYDKDF (reference sequence). The CDR3 sequence is CATSRDPRVDQPQHF. CDR3 sequence (DNA): TGTGCCACCAGCAGAGATCCCAGGGTGGATCAGCCCCAGCATTTT.

V is TRBV13 and J is TRBJ1-6; no firm D call. Per germline, CDR1 PRHDT and CDR2 FYEKMQ (reference sequence). Trimming stripped 3 bases from V and 13 bases from J, with 10 bases between. There are 12 residues in the CDR3. The CDR3 bases are TGTGCCAGCAGCTTCGACCCTTGGCCCCTCCACTTT. It yields the protein CASSFDPWPLHF.

The rearrangement uses TRBV9 and TRBJ1-3, with D hard to call. V was trimmed by 0 bases and J by 0 bases, leaving 7 bases between them. This CDR3 comprises 15 residues. Germline CDR1 and CDR2: SGDLS and YYNGEE. CDR3 in amino acids: CASSVGAISGNTIYF. The CDR3 DNA is TGTGCCAGCAGCGTAGGGGCGATCTCTGGAAACACCATATATTTT. Full variable domain (remainder filled in from reference TRBV9 and TRBJ1-3): DSGVTQTPKHLITATGQRVTLRCSPRSGDLSVYWYQQSLDQGLQFLIQYYNGEERAKGNILERFSAQQFPDLHSELNLSSLELGDSALYFCASSVGAISGNTIYFGEGSWLTVV.

The CDR3 protein is CASSTGQDTQYF. The CDR3 nucleotides read TGCGCCAGCAGCACGGGCCAAGATACGCAGTATTTT. The rearrangement joins TRBV5-1 to TRBJ2-3; D unclear. This CDR3 is built from 12 residues. CDR1 and CDR2 from the germline V gene are SGHRS and YFSETQ. The V and J ends lost 4 bases and 5 bases respectively, with 8 bases between them.

The chain uses TRBV20-1 and TRBJ1-1; D unresolved. V lost 3 bases, J lost 6 bases, and 8 bases lay in between. The CDR3 runs 11 residues. CDR1 and CDR2 from the germline V gene are DFQATT and SNEGSKA (reference sequence). CDR3 in DNA: TGCAGTGCTAGGCTTTCGGCTGAAGCTTTCTTT. This sequence encodes CSARLSAEAFF.

This chain links TRBV7-2 with TRBJ1-6, with D hard to call. CDR1 is SGHTA and CDR2 is FQGNSA in the germline V gene. V shed 2 bases and J shed 6 bases, with 11 bases lying between them. The CDR3 runs to 15 residues. The DNA of the CDR3 is TGTGCCAGCAGCTTATTGGGAATGGGTAATTCACCCCTCCACTTT. This sequence encodes CASSLLGMGNSPLHF.

The gene calls are TRBV7-9 and TRBJ1-5; no clear D. CDR1 is SEHNR, CDR2 FQNEAQ, per germline (reference sequence). This CDR3 is 13 amino acids long. V was trimmed by 3 bases and J by 4 bases, leaving 7 bases between them. DNA of the CDR3: TGTGCCAGCAGCTTCTCACCTAATCAGCCCCAGCATTTT. This sequence encodes CASSFSPNQPQHF.

V is TRBV7-2 and J is TRBJ1-5; D is unresolved. This CDR3 spans 13 amino acids. V dropped 2 bases and J dropped 5 bases, with 7 bases sitting between them. Germline CDR1 is SGHTA and CDR2 is FQGNSA. The CDR3: CASSLYGDQPQHF. CDR3 bases: TGTGCCAGCAGCTTATATGGGGATCAGCCCCAGCATTTT.

The V gene is TRBV7-9, the J gene TRBJ2-2, with 7 positions matching TRBD2. Germline values: CDR1 SEHNR, CDR2 FQNEAQ (reference sequence). V shed 5 bases and J 4 bases; nucleotides not matched to a gene: 7. This CDR3 contains 15 residues. Written as DNA, the CDR3 is TGTGCCAGCAGCACAGGACTAGTGGGCACCGGGGAGCTGTTTTTT. Its protein product is CASSTGLVGTGELFF.

V and J are TRBV6-5 and TRBJ2-7; no firm D call. V lost 5 bases and J 2 bases, leaving 16 bases between the germline ends. Germline V gene data show CDR1 as MNHEY and CDR2 as SVGAGI. This CDR3 contains 15 residues. The CDR3 sequence: CASSRSVPLTYEQYF. In DNA form, the CDR3 reads TGTGCCAGCAGTCGTTCAGTGCCGCTAACCTACGAGCAGTACTTC.

This chain uses TRBV11-2 with TRBJ1-1; D uncertain. Germline lookup yields CDR1 SGHAT and CDR2 FQNNGV. Trimming took 5 bases from V and 1 from J, leaving 17 bases between them. This CDR3 is 16 amino acids long. The CDR3 DNA follows: TGTGCCAGCAGCCGAAAAGATATAATGGGGAACACTGAAGCTTTCTTT. It encodes CASSRKDIMGNTEAFF.

The V call is TRBV23-1, the J call TRBJ1-5, with 9 positions matching TRBD1. TRBV23-1 carries the ORF label, with uncertain function. The CDR3 has 18 amino acids. With 0 bases clipped from V and 3 bases from J, the junction kept 9 bases outside the gene matches. The DNA for the CDR3 is TGCGCCAGCAGTCAATCAACGTTCCGGACAGGGGACAATCAGCCCCAGCATTTT. Its translation: CASSQSTFRTGDNQPQHF.

The V gene is TRBV5-1, the J gene TRBJ1-3; D not resolved. V was shortened by 4 bases and J by 0 bases, with 5 bases between the two germline ends. Looked up from germline, CDR1 is SGHRS and CDR2 is YFSETQ. This CDR3 spans 13 amino acids. CDR3 sequence reads: CASSPGSGNTIYF. The CDR3, as DNA: TGCGCCAGCAGCCCCGGCTCTGGAAACACCATATATTTT.

The chain carries TRBV7-9 and TRBJ1-2; possible D gene TRBD1, 5 bases. Germline loops: CDR1 SEHNR, CDR2 FQNEAQ (reference sequence). V was shortened by 2 bases and J by 4 bases, with 14 bases between the two germline ends. CDR3 length equals 15 residues. CDR3 DNA: TGTGCCAGCAGCTTAAGCCAGGGTCCCTCCTATGGCTACACCTTC. Encoded protein: CASSLSQGPSYGYTF.

The V gene is TRBV27, the J gene TRBJ2-5; the match to TRBD1 covers 10 bases. V trimming: 2 bases; J trimming: 5 bases; junction bases outside the gene matches: 5. Germline CDR1 and CDR2: MNHEY and SMNVEV (reference sequence). The CDR3 contains 15 residues. The CDR3 protein is CASSLRDRGGETQYF. CDR3 in DNA: TGTGCCAGCAGTTTACGGGACAGGGGTGGGGAGACCCAGTACTTC.

This chain uses TRBV6-2 or TRBV6-3 with TRBJ2-3; D is ambiguous. The CDR3 has 13 amino acids. Germline CDR1 and CDR2: MNHEY and SVGEGT. The V end lost 4 bases, the J end lost 6 bases, and 11 bases lay between the germline ends. CDR3 nucleotides: TGTGCCAGCAGTTCCCTGATCCCGGATACGCAGTATTTT. Protein product: CASSSLIPDTQYF.

The CDR3 sequence: CASSGEGQIGQYF. In nucleotides, the CDR3 is TGTGCCAGCAGTGGGGAGGGCCAGATCGGGCAGTACTTC. This chain connects TRBV2 to TRBJ2-7; 7 bases are a match to TRBD2. Losses at the gene ends were 4 bases for V and 9 bases for J; bases not matched to a gene: 9. The CDR3 has 13 amino acids. Germline-derived CDR1 and CDR2 are SNHLY and FYNNEI. Full variable domain (missing parts from reference TRBV2 and TRBJ2-7): EPEVTQTPSHQVTQMGQEVILRCVPISNHLYFYWYRQILGQKVEFLVSFYNNEISEKSEIFDDQFSVERPDGSNFTLKIRSTKLEDSAMYFCASSGEGQIGQYFGPGTRLTVT.

The chain uses TRBV27 and TRBJ2-3, with 7 bases that match TRBD1. With 5 bases clipped from V and 10 bases from J, the junction kept 9 bases outside the gene matches. The CDR3 spans 13 residues. Germline values: CDR1 MNHEY, CDR2 SMNVEV (reference sequence). CDR3 sequence reads: CASSPLPGTAQYF. Here the CDR3 DNA reads TGTGCCAGCAGTCCACTACCCGGGACAGCGCAGTATTTT.

The rearrangement joins TRBV10-3 to TRBJ1-5, with no clear D. Germline V gene lookup returns CDR1 ENHRY and CDR2 SYGVKD. This CDR3 contains 14 residues. The V end lost 4 bases, the J end lost 0 bases, and 7 bases lay between the germline ends. The CDR3 is CAISGQHSNQPQHF. CDR3 coding DNA: TGTGCCATCAGTGGGCAACATAGCAATCAGCCCCAGCATTTT.

This chain uses TRBV19 with TRBJ2-3; 9 bases fit TRBD1. V shed 6 bases, J shed 3 bases, and the junction held 7 bases outside the gene matches. CDR1 is LNHDA, CDR2 SQIVND, per germline (reference sequence). CDR3 length: 15 residues. The CDR3 region is CASSPRTGVTDTQYF. The CDR3 DNA reads as TGTGCCAGTAGCCCAAGGACAGGGGTAACAGATACGCAGTATTTT.

In nucleotides, the CDR3 is TGTGCCAGCAGCTTAGGCACCGGGGAGCTGTTTTTT. Residues: CASSLGTGELFF. This chain uses TRBV11-2 with TRBJ2-2; D ambiguous. V was trimmed by 1 base and J by 4 bases, leaving 1 base between them. Germline assignment: CDR1 SGHAT and CDR2 FQNNGV. CDR3 length: 12 amino acids.

The CDR3 region has the DNA TGTGCCAGTTTCGGACTAGCGGGGGTCTTGAACACCGGGGAGCTGTTTTTT. It translates to CASFGLAGVLNTGELFF. This rearrangement joins TRBV19 to TRBJ2-2; 13 nucleotides line up with TRBD2. Trimming cost V 8 bases and J 1 base; bases outside gene matches: 7. This CDR3 is 17 amino acids long. Germline lookup yields CDR1 LNHDA and CDR2 SQIVND (reference sequence). Combining the CDR3 with reference TRBV19 and TRBJ2-2 gives the whole variable domain DGGITQSPKYLFRKEGQNVTLSCEQNLNHDAMYWYRQDPGQGLRLIYYSQIVNDFQKGDIAEGYSVSREKKESFPLTVTSAQKNPTAFYLCASFGLAGVLNTGELFFGEGSRLTVL.

This clone appeared once. Other DNA sequences in the sample encode the same CDR3. The chain combines TRBV19 with TRBJ1-2; 12 nucleotides agree with TRBD1. Trimming cost V 4 bases and J 4 bases; bases outside gene matches: 7. The CDR3 is made up of 16 amino acids. CDR1 and CDR2 (germline): LNHDA, SQIVND (reference sequence). CDR3 nucleotides: TGTGCCAGTAGTAGGGACAGGGGGCCGGGCGGCTATGGCTACACCTTC. It specifies CASSRDRGPGGYGYTF.

The genes are TRBV5-5 and TRBJ1-3; D ambiguous. The CDR3 has 15 residues. Germline loops: CDR1 SGHKS, CDR2 YYEKEE (reference sequence). V shed 0 bases and J shed 4 bases, with 11 bases lying between them. The chain's CDR3 is CASSLVLFSGNTIYF. The CDR3 DNA follows: TGTGCCAGCAGCTTGGTTCTGTTCTCGGGAAACACCATATATTTT. The variable domain in full, completed from reference TRBV5-5 and TRBJ1-3, reads DAGVTQSPTHLIKTRGQQVTLRCSPISGHKSVSWYQQVLGQGPQFIFQYYEKEERGRGNFPDRFSARQFPNYSSELNVNALLLGDSALYLCASSLVLFSGNTIYFGEGSWLTVV.

The rearrangement links TRBV4-3 to TRBJ1-2; D is unresolved. This CDR3 is built from 15 residues. With 0 bases removed from V and 2 bases from J, the gap between germline ends came to 10 bases. From germline, CDR1 is LGHNA and CDR2 YSLEER. CDR3 loop: CASSQDQGSNYGYTF. DNA for the CDR3: TGCGCCAGCAGCCAAGATCAAGGATCCAACTATGGCTACACCTTC.

The chain carries TRBV28 and TRBJ1-1; 7 bases fit TRBD1. Germline values: CDR1 MDHEN, CDR2 SYDVKM. Trimming removed 3 bases from V and 4 bases from J; junction bases left unmatched: 2. The CDR3 covers 13 residues. The CDR3 here is CASSLAGGTEAFF. The CDR3 DNA reads TGTGCCAGCAGTTTGGCAGGGGGCACTGAAGCTTTCTTT.

This chain uses TRBV4-1 with TRBJ2-7; 8 positions match TRBD2. V lost 4 bases to trimming and J lost 5 bases; unmatched junction nucleotides: 4. Germline CDR1 reads MGHRA; CDR2 reads YSYEKL. The CDR3 is made up of 13 amino acids. In DNA form, the CDR3 reads TGCGCCAGCAGCCTCGGGGGGGGGAACGAGCAGTACTTC. It is translated as CASSLGGGNEQYF.

This chain uses TRBV28 with TRBJ1-1; 11 bases are shared with TRBD1. CDR3 length: 15 amino acids. V dropped 2 bases and J dropped 3; count of bases not matched to a gene: 2. Germline assignment: CDR1 MDHEN and CDR2 SYDVKM. The CDR3 spells CASSLTGQGDTEAFF. CDR3 nucleotides: TGTGCCAGCAGTTTAACGGGACAGGGGGACACTGAAGCTTTCTTT. The complete variable domain, with remaining parts taken from reference TRBV28 and TRBJ1-1, reads DVKVTQSSRYLVKRTGEKVFLECVQDMDHENMFWYRQDPGLGLRLIYFSYDVKMKEKGDIPEGYSVSREKKERFSLILESASTNQTSMYLCASSLTGQGDTEAFFGQGTRLTVV.